This TCR beta chain is drawn from a study of T cell responses to AZD1222 COVID-19 vaccine. Using immunoSEQ multiplex PCR, the repertoire was profiled, and TCRdb retains in-frame clones only, with some absent. The sample has 160,000 or so clones, approximately 92% seen once; the top ten hold less than 3%. This clone has a single count. Its specificity is unknown. Study findings and constraints: Reportedly, close to half of spike-specific TCRs are directed against unmutated variant regions.

The TCR was taken from an adult in good health. The specimen comprised peripheral blood, sampled on day 0 of AZD1222 vaccination.

CDR3 protein: CASRGGLGAFF. The DNA for the CDR3 is TGCGCCAGCAGGGGGGGTCTAGGAGCTTTCTTT. The chain is built from TRBV10-2 and TRBJ1-1; tentative D call: TRBD1 (5 bases). The germline CDR1 and CDR2 sequences are WSHSY and SAAADI. The CDR3 sequence is 11 residues long. The ends were cut back, 6 bases at V and 10 bases at J, with 12 bases in the middle.